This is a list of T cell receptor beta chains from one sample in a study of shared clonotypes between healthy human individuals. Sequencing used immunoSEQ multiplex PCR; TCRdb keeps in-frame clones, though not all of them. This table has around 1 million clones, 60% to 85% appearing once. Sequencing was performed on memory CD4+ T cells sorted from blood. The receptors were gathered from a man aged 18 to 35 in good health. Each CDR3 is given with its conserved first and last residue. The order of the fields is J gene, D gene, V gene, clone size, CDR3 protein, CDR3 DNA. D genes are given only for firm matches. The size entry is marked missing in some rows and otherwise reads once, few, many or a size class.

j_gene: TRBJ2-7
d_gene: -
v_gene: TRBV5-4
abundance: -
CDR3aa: CASSSTLGSYEQYF
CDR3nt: TGTGCCAGCAGCTCAACTCTAGGGTCCTACGAGCAGTACTTC

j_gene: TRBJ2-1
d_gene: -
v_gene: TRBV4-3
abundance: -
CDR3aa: CASSQVQGGKNEQFF
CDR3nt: TGCGCCAGCAGCCAAGTTCAGGGTGGGAAGAATGAGCAGTTCTTC

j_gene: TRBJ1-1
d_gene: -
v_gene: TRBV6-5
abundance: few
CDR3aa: CASQGPNTEAFF
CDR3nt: TGTGCCAGCCAAGGCCCAAACACTGAAGCTTTCTTT

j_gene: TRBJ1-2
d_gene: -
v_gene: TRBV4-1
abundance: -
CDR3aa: CASSPRDGGLYGYTF
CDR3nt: TGCGCCAGCAGCCCCCGGGACGGAGGCCTCTATGGCTACACCTTC

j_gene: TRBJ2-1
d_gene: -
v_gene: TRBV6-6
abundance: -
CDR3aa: CASKDIGAGSYNEQFF
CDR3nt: TGTGCCAGCAAGGATATTGGGGCAGGGTCCTACAATGAGCAGTTCTTC

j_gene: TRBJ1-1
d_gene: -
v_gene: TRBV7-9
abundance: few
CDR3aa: CASSLLPDSTEAFF
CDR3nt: TGTGCCAGCAGCTTATTGCCCGACTCTACTGAAGCTTTCTTT

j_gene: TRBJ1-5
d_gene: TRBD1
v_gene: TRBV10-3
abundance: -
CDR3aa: CAISGGQSNQPQHF
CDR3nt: TGTGCCATCAGTGGGGGACAGAGCAATCAGCCCCAGCATTTT

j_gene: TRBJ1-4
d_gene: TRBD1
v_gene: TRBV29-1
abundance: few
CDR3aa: CSGRDSAGEKLFF
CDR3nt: TGCAGCGGGAGGGACAGTGCGGGTGAAAAACTGTTTTTT

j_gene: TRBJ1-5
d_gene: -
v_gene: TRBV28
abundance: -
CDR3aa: CASSLPRDTIRKARMQPQHF
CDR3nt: TGTGCCAGCAGTTTACCCCGGGACACCATAAGAAAGGCGCGTATGCAGCCCCAGCATTTT

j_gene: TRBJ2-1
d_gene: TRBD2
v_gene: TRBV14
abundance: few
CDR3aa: CASSQGLAGVYEQFF
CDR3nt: TGTGCCAGCAGCCAAGGACTAGCGGGAGTCTATGAGCAGTTCTTC

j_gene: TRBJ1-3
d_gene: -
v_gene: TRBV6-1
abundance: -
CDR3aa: CASSVAGDTIYF
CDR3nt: TGTGCCAGCAGTGTTGCAGGGGACACCATATATTTT

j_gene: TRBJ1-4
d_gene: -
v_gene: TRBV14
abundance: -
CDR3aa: CASSPAASGHNEKLFF
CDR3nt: TGTGCCAGCAGCCCCGCCGCTTCAGGACATAATGAAAAACTGTTTTTT

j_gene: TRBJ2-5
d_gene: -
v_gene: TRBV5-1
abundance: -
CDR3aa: CASRGETQYF
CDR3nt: TGCGCCAGCAGGGGGGAGACCCAGTACTTC

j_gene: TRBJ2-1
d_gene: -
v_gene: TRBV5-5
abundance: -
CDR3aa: CASSSQGGQTYNEQFF
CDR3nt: TGTGCCAGCAGCAGTCAGGGGGGACAAACCTACAATGAGCAGTTCTTC

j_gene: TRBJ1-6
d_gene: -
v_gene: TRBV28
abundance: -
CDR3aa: CASRGRLDSPLHF
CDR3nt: TGTGCCAGCAGGGGCCGGTTAGATTCACCCCTCCACTTT

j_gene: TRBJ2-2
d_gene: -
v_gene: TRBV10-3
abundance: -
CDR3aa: CAISPLGRGSNTGELFF
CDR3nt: TGTGCCATCAGTCCTTTGGGCAGGGGCTCGAACACCGGGGAGCTGTTTTTT

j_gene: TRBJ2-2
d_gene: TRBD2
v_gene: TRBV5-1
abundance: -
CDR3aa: CASSLIAGGGVGELFF
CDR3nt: TGCGCCAGCAGCTTAATAGCGGGAGGTGGAGTCGGGGAGCTGTTTTTT

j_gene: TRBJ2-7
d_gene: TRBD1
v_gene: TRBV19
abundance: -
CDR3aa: CASSKRTGGAYEQYF
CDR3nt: TGTGCCAGTAGTAAAAGGACAGGGGGCGCGTACGAGCAGTACTTC

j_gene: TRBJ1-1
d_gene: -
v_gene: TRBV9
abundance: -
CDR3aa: CASSVGPSGDGNTEAFF
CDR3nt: TGTGCCAGCAGCGTAGGGCCCTCGGGGGACGGGAACACTGAAGCTTTCTTT

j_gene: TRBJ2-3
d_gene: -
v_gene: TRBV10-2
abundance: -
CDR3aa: CAAGGQADTQYF
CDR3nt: TGCGCGGCCGGAGGTCAAGCAGATACGCAGTATTTT

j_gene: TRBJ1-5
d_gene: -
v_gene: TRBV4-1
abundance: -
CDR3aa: CASSQGLRDGGLQPQHF
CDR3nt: TGCGCCAGCAGCCAAGGTCTAAGGGACGGAGGTCTTCAGCCCCAGCATTTT

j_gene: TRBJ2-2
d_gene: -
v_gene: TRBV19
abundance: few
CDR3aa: CARPGEAGELFF
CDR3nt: TGTGCCAGACCAGGGGAGGCCGGGGAGCTGTTTTTT

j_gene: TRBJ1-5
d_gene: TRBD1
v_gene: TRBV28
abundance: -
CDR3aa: CASSLGGQNNQPQHF
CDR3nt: TGTGCCAGCAGTTTGGGGGGACAGAACAATCAGCCCCAGCATTTT

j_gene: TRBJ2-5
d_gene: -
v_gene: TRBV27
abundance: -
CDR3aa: CASSVGTQETQYF
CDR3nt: TGTGCCAGCAGTGTTGGGACACAAGAGACCCAGTACTTC

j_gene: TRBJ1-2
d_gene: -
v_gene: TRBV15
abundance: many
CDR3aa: CATSRDRVGGYTF
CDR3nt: TGTGCCACCAGCAGAGACAGGGTAGGAGGCTACACCTTC

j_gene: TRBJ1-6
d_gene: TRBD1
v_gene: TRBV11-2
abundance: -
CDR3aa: CASSQTGSPLHF
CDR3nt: TGTGCCAGCAGTCAGACAGGGTCACCCCTCCACTTT

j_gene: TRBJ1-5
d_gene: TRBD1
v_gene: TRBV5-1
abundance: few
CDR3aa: CASSAGTGGSNQPQHF
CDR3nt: TGCGCCAGCAGCGCCGGGACAGGGGGCAGCAATCAGCCCCAGCATTTT

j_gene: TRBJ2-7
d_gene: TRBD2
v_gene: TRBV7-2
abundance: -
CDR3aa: CASSLKQGLAGESYEQYF
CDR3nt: TGTGCCAGCAGCCTCAAACAGGGACTAGCGGGAGAATCCTACGAGCAGTACTTC

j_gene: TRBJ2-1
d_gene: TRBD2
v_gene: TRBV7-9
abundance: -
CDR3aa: CASSLPGLDNEQFF
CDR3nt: TGTGCCAGCAGCCTCCCGGGACTAGACAATGAGCAGTTCTTC

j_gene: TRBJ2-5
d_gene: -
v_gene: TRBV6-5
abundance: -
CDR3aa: CASSYSESRAKETQYF
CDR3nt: TGTGCCAGCAGTTACTCGGAGTCTAGGGCAAAAGAGACCCAGTACTTC

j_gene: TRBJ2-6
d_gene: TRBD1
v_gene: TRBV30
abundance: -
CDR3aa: CGTGSSGANVLTF
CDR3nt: TGTGGGACAGGGTCCTCTGGGGCCAACGTCCTGACTTTC

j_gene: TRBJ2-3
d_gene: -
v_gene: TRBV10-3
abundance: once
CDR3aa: CAISEGEYAQYF
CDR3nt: TGTGCCATCAGTGAAGGGGAATACGCGCAGTATTTT

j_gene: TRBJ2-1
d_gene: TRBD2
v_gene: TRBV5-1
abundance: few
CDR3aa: CASSLQREGEQFF
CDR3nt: TGCGCCAGCAGCTTACAGCGGGAAGGGGAGCAGTTCTTC

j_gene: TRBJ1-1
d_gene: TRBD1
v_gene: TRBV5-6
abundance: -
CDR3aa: CASSWGGGSKLTEAFF
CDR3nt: TGTGCCAGCAGCTGGGGAGGGGGCTCGAAGTTGACTGAAGCTTTCTTT

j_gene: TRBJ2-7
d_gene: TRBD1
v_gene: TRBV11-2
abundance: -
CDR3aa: CASSLDPLRDRAREQYF
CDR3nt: TGTGCCAGCAGCTTAGATCCCCTCAGGGACAGGGCCCGCGAGCAGTACTTC

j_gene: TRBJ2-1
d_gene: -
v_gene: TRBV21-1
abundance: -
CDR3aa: CASSVTGEWEQFF
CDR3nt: TGTGCCAGCAGCGTCACAGGGGAATGGGAGCAGTTCTTC

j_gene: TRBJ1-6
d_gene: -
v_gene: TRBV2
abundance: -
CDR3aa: CASSDHRNSYNSPLHF
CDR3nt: TGTGCCAGCAGTGATCACCGGAACTCCTATAATTCACCCCTCCACTTT

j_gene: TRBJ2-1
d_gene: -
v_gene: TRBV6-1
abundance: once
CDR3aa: CASSRGNEQFF
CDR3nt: TGTGCCAGCAGTAGGGGGAATGAGCAGTTCTTC

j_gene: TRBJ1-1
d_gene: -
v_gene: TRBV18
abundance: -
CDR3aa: CASSPGGVVVDTEAFF
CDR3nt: TGTGCCAGCTCACCCGGGGGGGTCGTGGTTGACACTGAAGCTTTCTTT

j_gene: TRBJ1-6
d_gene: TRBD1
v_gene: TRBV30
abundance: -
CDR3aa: CAWGGQSSYNSPLHF
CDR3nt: TGTGCCTGGGGGGGACAGAGCTCCTATAATTCACCCCTCCACTTT

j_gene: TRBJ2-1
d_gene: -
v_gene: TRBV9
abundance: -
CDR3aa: CASSVAGQSNEQFF
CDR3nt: TGTGCCAGCAGCGTAGCCGGACAGTCGAATGAGCAGTTCTTC

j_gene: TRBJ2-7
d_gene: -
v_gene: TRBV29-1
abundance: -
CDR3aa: CSVDLGRTSVGYEQYF
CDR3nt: TGCAGCGTTGATCTGGGCAGGACGTCCGTGGGGTACGAGCAGTACTTC

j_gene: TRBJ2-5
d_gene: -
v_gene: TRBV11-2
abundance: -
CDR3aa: CASSSGLKETQYF
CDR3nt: TGTGCCAGCAGCTCGGGACTTAAAGAGACCCAGTACTTC

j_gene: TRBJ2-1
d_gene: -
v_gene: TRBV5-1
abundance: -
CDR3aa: CASSLARTHNEQFF
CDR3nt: TGCGCCAGCAGCTTGGCCAGGACACACAATGAGCAGTTCTTC

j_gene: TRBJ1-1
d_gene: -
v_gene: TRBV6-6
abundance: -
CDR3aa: CASSYSRGVGTEAFF
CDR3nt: TGTGCCAGCAGTTACTCGCGTGGGGTGGGAACTGAAGCTTTCTTT

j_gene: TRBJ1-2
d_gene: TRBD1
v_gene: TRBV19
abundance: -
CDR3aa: CASSPPGQAILYGYTF
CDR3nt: TGTGCCAGTAGTCCTCCGGGACAGGCGATACTCTATGGCTACACCTTC

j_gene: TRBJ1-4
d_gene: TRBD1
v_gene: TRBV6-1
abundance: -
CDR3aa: CASSDVPGGVKLFF
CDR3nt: TGTGCCAGCAGTGACGTTCCAGGGGGCGTGAAACTGTTTTTT

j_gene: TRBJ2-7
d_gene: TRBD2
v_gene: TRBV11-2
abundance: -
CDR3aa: CASSLVLAGQQYF
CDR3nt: TGTGCCAGCAGCTTAGTTCTAGCGGGCCAGCAGTACTTC

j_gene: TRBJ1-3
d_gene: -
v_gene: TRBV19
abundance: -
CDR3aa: CASSIRGAISSGNTIYF
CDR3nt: TGTGCCAGTAGTATAAGAGGTGCGATCAGCTCTGGAAACACCATATATTTT

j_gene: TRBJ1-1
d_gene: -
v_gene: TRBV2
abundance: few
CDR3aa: CASSEGRNTEAFF
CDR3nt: TGTGCCAGCAGTGAGGGCAGGAACACTGAAGCTTTCTTT

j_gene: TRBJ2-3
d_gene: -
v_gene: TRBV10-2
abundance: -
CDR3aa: CASSESIAASTDTQYF
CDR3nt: TGCGCCAGCAGTGAGTCGATTGCGGCTAGCACAGATACGCAGTATTTT

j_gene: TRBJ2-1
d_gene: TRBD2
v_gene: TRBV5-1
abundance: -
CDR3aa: CASSLERREEQFF
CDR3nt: TGCGCCAGCAGCTTGGAAAGGCGGGAGGAGCAGTTCTTC

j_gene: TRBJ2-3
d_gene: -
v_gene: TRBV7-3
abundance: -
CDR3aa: CASSVDGSTDTQYF
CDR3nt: TGTGCCAGCAGCGTGGACGGCAGCACAGATACGCAGTATTTT

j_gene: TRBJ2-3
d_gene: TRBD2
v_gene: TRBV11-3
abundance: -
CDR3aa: CASSPGGSGSKDTQYF
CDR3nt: TGTGCCAGCAGTCCCGGCGGTAGCGGGAGCAAGGATACGCAGTATTTT